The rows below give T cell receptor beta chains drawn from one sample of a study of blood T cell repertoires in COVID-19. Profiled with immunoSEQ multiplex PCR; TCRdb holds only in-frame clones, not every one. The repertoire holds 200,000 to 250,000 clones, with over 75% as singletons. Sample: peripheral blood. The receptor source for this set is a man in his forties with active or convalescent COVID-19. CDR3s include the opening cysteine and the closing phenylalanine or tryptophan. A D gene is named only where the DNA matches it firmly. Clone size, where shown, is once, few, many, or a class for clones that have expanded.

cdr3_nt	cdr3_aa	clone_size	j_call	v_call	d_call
TGTGCCAGCAGTATACAGGGGGCAGAGACCCAGTACTTC	CASSIQGAETQYF	-	TRBJ2-5	TRBV28	TRBD1
TGTGCCAGCAGTGACCAGGACAGGCCCCACGAGCAGTACTTC	CASSDQDRPHEQYF	once	TRBJ2-7	TRBV6-1	TRBD1
TGCGCCAGCAGCTTGGACGGAGCTGGCTACACCTTC	CASSLDGAGYTF	few	TRBJ1-2	TRBV5-1	-
TGTGCCAGCAGCTCTCGGACTAGCGGGATTGAGACCCAGTACTTC	CASSSRTSGIETQYF	many	TRBJ2-5	TRBV5-4	TRBD2
TGTGCCAGCAGTGAATTTATGGGGGCCGAAGCTTTCTTT	CASSEFMGAEAFF	-	TRBJ1-1	TRBV6-1	-
TGTGCCAGCAGACAATTGAACACTGAAGCTTTCTTT	CASRQLNTEAFF	once	TRBJ1-1	TRBV25-1	-
TGTGCCAGCAGCCCCAACCCCGGGACAGGGGCCCCCGGGCGCTATGGCTACACCTTC	CASSPNPGTGAPGRYGYTF	-	TRBJ1-2	TRBV27	TRBD1
TGCGCCAGCAGCCAAGAAAGGATAGCGGGAGGGCGCAATGAGCAGTTCTTC	CASSQERIAGGRNEQFF	-	TRBJ2-1	TRBV4-1	TRBD2
TGTGCCAGCAGCCCCGACGACAGGAAAGCTTTCTTT	CASSPDDRKAFF	-	TRBJ1-1	TRBV14	-
TGTGCCAGCAGCGACTACACAGGGGCCAACGTCCTGACTTTC	CASSDYTGANVLTF	-	TRBJ2-6	TRBV5-4	-
TGCGCCAGCAGCGTAACAGGGCTTGAAGCTTTCTTT	CASSVTGLEAFF	-	TRBJ1-1	TRBV5-1	-
TGTGCCACCAGTGACGGGACAGGTGTTGTGGAGACCCAGTACTTC	CATSDGTGVVETQYF	-	TRBJ2-5	TRBV24-1	TRBD1
TGTGCCAGCAGCCATTTAGACTACGAGCAGTACTTC	CASSHLDYEQYF	-	TRBJ2-7	TRBV3-1/TRBV3-2	-
TGTGCCACCAGTGGCGTCGGGGGAGGGTCCGGGGAGCTGTTTTTT	CATSGVGGGSGELFF	-	TRBJ2-2	TRBV24-1	TRBD2
TGCGCCAGCAGCCAGTACAGGGCCGACACTGAAGCTTTCTTT	CASSQYRADTEAFF	-	TRBJ1-1	TRBV5-1	-
TGTGCCAGCAGCTTTAGCGGGGGAACCAATGTTGAGCAGTTCTTC	CASSFSGGTNVEQFF	-	TRBJ2-1	TRBV7-3	TRBD2
TGTGCCAGCAGCGGGACAGTAAACTATGGCTACACCTTC	CASSGTVNYGYTF	-	TRBJ1-2	TRBV27	TRBD1
TGTGCCAGTTATGGGACAGCCGGGAATGGCTACACCTTC	CASYGTAGNGYTF	-	TRBJ1-2	TRBV19	TRBD1
TGTGCCACCAGTGATTATGGAAAGGGACTAGCGGGAGGAGGAGAGACCCAGTACTTC	CATSDYGKGLAGGGETQYF	-	TRBJ2-5	TRBV24-1	TRBD2
TGTGCCAGCAGTGGGACTAGCGGAAGAAAGTATTTT	CASSGTSGRKYF	-	TRBJ2-3	TRBV2	TRBD2
TGTGCCAGCAGTTTGGGACAGGGGAACACCGGGGAGCTGTTTTTT	CASSLGQGNTGELFF	-	TRBJ2-2	TRBV28	TRBD1
TGTGCCAGCAGCCACCTGACAGCAACTAATGAAAAACTGTTTTTT	CASSHLTATNEKLFF	-	TRBJ1-4	TRBV14	-
TGTGCCAGCAGCTTTGGACTAGCGGGGGGAGACAATGAGCAGTTCTTC	CASSFGLAGGDNEQFF	-	TRBJ2-1	TRBV7-9	TRBD2
TGTGCCAGCAGCTTAGACTGGAGTGCGGCTAATGAAAAACTGTTTTTT	CASSLDWSAANEKLFF	-	TRBJ1-4	TRBV7-2	-
TGTGCTAGTGCCCTGGGGACAGGGGAAGCTTTCTTT	CASALGTGEAFF	once	TRBJ1-1	TRBV12-5	TRBD1
TGCGCCAGCAGCCTTGCGGGACGGAGTAATGAAAAACTGTTTTTT	CASSLAGRSNEKLFF	-	TRBJ1-4	TRBV5-1	-